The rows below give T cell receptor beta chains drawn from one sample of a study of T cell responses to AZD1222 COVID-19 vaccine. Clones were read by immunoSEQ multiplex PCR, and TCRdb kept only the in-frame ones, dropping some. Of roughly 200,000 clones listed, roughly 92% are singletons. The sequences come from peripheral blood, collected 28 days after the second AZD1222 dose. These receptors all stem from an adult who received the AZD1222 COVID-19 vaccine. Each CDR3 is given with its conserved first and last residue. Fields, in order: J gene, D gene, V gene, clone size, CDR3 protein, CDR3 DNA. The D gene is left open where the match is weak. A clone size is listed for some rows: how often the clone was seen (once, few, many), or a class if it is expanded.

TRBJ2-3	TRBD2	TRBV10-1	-	CASSELAGGPDTQYF	TGCGCCAGCAGTGAACTAGCGGGAGGGCCTGATACGCAGTATTTT
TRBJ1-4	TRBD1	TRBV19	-	CASSSTGGVEKLFF	TGTGCCAGTAGTTCGACAGGGGGTGTTGAAAAACTGTTTTTT
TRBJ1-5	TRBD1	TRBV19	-	CASRRRTGGDQPQHF	TGTGCCAGTAGGCGAAGGACAGGGGGCGATCAGCCCCAGCATTTT
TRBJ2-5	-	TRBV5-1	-	CASSLVPSEETQYF	TGCGCCAGCAGCTTGGTGCCTAGCGAGGAGACCCAGTACTTC
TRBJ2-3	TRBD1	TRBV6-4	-	CASSDRGRTDTQYF	TGTGCCAGCAGTGACAGGGGGCGGACAGATACGCAGTATTTT
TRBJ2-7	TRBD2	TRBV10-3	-	CAISAGTSGSWYEQYF	TGTGCCATCAGCGCTGGGACTAGCGGGAGTTGGTACGAGCAGTACTTC
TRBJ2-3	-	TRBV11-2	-	CASSSWGILDGPTDTQYF	TGTGCCAGCAGCTCCTGGGGGATTCTAGACGGCCCCACAGATACGCAGTATTTT
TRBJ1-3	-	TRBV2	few	CASTRGSGNTIYF	TGTGCCAGCACTAGGGGCTCTGGAAACACCATATATTTT
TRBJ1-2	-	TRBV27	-	CASSSILGQGYTF	TGTGCCAGCAGCTCCATTCTAGGACAAGGCTACACCTTC
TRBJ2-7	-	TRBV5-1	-	CASSLQQGDEQYF	TGCGCCAGCAGCTTACAACAGGGAGACGAGCAGTACTTC
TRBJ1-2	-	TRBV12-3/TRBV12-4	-	CASSTTGHYGYTF	TGTGCCAGCAGTACCACAGGGCACTATGGCTACACCTTC
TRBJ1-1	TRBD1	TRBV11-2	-	CASSGQTGGLKTEAFF	TGTGCCAGCAGCGGGCAGACAGGGGGCTTGAAGACTGAAGCTTTCTTT
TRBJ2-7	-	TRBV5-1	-	CASSLGAGPTYEQYF	TGCGCCAGCAGCTTGGGGGCAGGGCCGACCTACGAGCAGTACTTC
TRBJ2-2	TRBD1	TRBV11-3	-	CASSFTGATGELFF	TGTGCCAGCAGCTTTACAGGGGCCACCGGGGAGCTGTTTTTT
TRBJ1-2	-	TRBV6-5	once	CASSYSLYGRYTF	TGTGCCAGCAGTTACTCGTTATACGGCAGATACACCTTC
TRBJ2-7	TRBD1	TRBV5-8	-	CASSHGQGYEQYF	TGTGCCAGCAGCCACGGACAGGGCTACGAGCAGTACTTC
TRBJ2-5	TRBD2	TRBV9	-	CASSPFAGDGETQYF	TGTGCCAGCAGCCCCTTCGCGGGGGACGGTGAGACCCAGTACTTC
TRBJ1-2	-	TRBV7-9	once	CASSSLEDEADGYTF	TGTGCCAGCAGCTCCTTGGAGGACGAAGCAGACGGCTACACCTTC
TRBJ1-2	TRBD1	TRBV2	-	CASSEARTGSYGYTF	TGTGCCAGCAGTGAAGCGAGGACAGGGTCCTATGGCTACACCTTC
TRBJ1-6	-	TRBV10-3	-	CAISPGRFVSYNSPLHF	TGTGCCATCAGTCCGGGCAGGTTCGTCTCCTATAATTCACCCCTCCACTTT
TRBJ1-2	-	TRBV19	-	CASCPGTADDGYTF	TGTGCCAGTTGCCCCGGGACGGCCGATGACGGCTACACCTTC
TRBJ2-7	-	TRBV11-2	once	CATSGTIPSEQYF	TGTGCCACCTCCGGGACCATTCCCTCCGAGCAGTACTTC
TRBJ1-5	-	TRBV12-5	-	CASGLGSPQHF	TGTGCTAGTGGTTTGGGCTCGCCCCAGCATTTT
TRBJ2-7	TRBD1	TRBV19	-	CASSPRTGFEYEQYF	TGTGCCAGTAGTCCAAGGACAGGCTTTGAGTACGAGCAGTACTTC
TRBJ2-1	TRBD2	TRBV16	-	CASSPQGSGGNEQFF	TGTGCCAGCAGCCCTCAGGGTTCGGGGGGCAATGAGCAGTTCTTC
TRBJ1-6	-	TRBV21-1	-	CASRDWNSPLHF	TGTGCCAGCAGGGACTGGAATTCACCCCTCCACTTT
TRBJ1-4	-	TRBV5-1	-	CASSLDPRGFGEKLFF	TGCGCCAGCAGCTTGGATCCCAGGGGCTTTGGTGAAAAACTGTTTTTT
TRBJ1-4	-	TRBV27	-	CASKGLDEKLFF	TGTGCCAGCAAGGGACTAGATGAAAAACTGTTTTTT
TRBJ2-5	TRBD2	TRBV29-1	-	CSVVPSGSVETQYF	TGCAGCGTTGTACCTAGCGGGAGTGTAGAGACCCAGTACTTC
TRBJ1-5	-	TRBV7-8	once	CASRDINDQPQHF	TGTGCCAGCCGAGACATAAACGATCAGCCCCAGCATTTT
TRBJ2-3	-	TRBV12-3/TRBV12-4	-	CAITEADTQYF	TGTGCCATAACGGAGGCAGATACGCAGTATTTT
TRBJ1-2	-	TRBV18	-	CASSPSPSGYGYTF	TGTGCCAGCTCACCATCCCCCTCGGGCTATGGCTACACCTTC
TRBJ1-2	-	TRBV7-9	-	CASSFSGDPRHGYTF	TGTGCCAGCAGTTTTTCGGGGGACCCGCGGCATGGCTACACCTTC
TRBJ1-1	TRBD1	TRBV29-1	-	CSVDRGPMNTEAFF	TGCAGCGTCGACAGGGGGCCGATGAACACTGAAGCTTTCTTT
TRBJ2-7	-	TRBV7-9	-	CASSLEAREQYF	TGTGCCAGCAGCTTAGAAGCGAGGGAGCAGTACTTC
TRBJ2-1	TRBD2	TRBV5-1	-	CASSDWTSSSYNEQFF	TGCGCCAGCAGCGACTGGACTAGCAGCTCCTACAATGAGCAGTTCTTC
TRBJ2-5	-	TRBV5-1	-	CASSPGSGGRKETQYF	TGCGCCAGCAGCCCCGGTAGCGGAGGGAGGAAGGAGACCCAGTACTTC
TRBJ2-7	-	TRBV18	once	CASSPRVDHEQYF	TGTGCCAGCTCACCGCGGGTGGACCACGAGCAGTACTTC
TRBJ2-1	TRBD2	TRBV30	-	CAWSDPATSGSYEQFF	TGTGCCTGGAGTGATCCGGCGACTAGCGGGAGCTATGAGCAGTTCTTC
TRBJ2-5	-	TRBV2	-	CASSSLGGGLQETQYF	TGTGCCAGCAGTTCCCTGGGCGGCGGCTTACAAGAGACCCAGTACTTC
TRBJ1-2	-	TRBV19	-	CASSMPAIYGYTF	TGTGCCAGTAGTATGCCAGCCATCTATGGCTACACCTTC